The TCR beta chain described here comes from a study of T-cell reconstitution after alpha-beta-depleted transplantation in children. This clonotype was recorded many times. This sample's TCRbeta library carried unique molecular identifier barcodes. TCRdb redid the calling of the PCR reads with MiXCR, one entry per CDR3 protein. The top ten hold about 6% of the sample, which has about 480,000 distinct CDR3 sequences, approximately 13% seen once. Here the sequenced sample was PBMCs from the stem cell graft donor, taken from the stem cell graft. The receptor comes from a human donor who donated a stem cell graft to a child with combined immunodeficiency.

The CDR3 is CASSQLRTSYEQYF. The CDR3 DNA is TGCGCCAGCAGCCAATTAAGGACCTCATACGAGCAGTACTTC. J is TRBJ2-7 and V is TRBV4-3; D call uncertain. From germline, CDR1 is LGHNA and CDR2 YSLEER. The CDR3 has 14 amino acids. V was clipped by 2 bases and J by 4 bases, with 12 bases between them.